The T cell receptor (beta chain) described here comes from a study of T cell responses to AZD1222 COVID-19 vaccine. Regarding the study as a whole: Donors skewed white British and female; clonal diversity was possibly underestimated. Unmutated regions of variants are reportedly targeted by nearly half of spike-specific TCRs. Receipt of two AZD1222 doses was followed by a rise in Spike-specific TCR breadth and depth.

Some clones are missing from TCRdb's copy, which holds only in-frame ones; the method was immunoSEQ multiplex PCR. The sample yields 170,000 or so clones, roughly 91% seen once. This clone was picked up one time. Its antigen is not known. The germline V gene encodes CDR1 DFQATT and CDR2 SNEGSKA (reference sequence). The CDR3 loop spans 10 amino acids. Trimming took off 5 bases at V and 11 bases at J, with 12 bases between the two ends. The source of this sequence is an adult who received the MenACWY meningococcal vaccine as a control. The rearrangement uses TRBV20-1 and TRBJ1-2; perhaps TRBD1 as D (5 bases). The material sequenced was peripheral blood, taken 28 days after the second dose of the MenACWY control vaccine. CDR3 in DNA: TGCAGTGCTGGGGGTGTCGGGTACACCTTC. This codes for CSAGGVGYTF.